This TCR beta chain was recorded in a study of siplizumab effects on memory and regulatory T cells. Study-wide findings and caveats: Roughly 75-97% of proliferating CD4+ or CD8+ clones lacked an assignable naive or memory phenotype. The apparent diversity of naive T cells exceeded that of memory cells, and naive T cells seemed to make a major contribution to the alloresponse. There was no confirmation of the suppressive function of proliferating Tregs from siplizumab cultures. Unstimulated subsets contained matches for only a minor fraction of alloreactive clones.

On this clone itself: Its antigen is undetermined.

TCRdb's table, derived via immunoSEQ multiplex PCR, lists solely in-frame clones and lacks some. This table holds around 65,000 clones, around 79% found once. CDR1 and CDR2 (germline): SGHDN, FVKESK. The V gene lost 6 bases and the J gene lost 5 bases, with 10 bases spanning the gap. This CDR3 spans 12 amino acids. Sequencing was performed on memory CD4+ T cells sorted from blood. The chain uses TRBV14 and TRBJ1-2; TRBD1 is a possible D gene (5 bases). The sequence was obtained from a human donor in good health. The DNA for the CDR3 is TGTGCCAGCAGTCGGGGGGGATATGGCTACACCTTC. Translation gives CASSRGGYGYTF.